This T cell receptor (beta chain) was captured by sequencing in a study of shared clonotypes between healthy human individuals. A remark on this clone: Its antigen is not known.

Naive CD8 cells lacked CD45RO, underwent positive selection for CCR7 and left out terminally differentiated effector memory CD45RA+ cells. Participating donors were healthy, HIV-negative adults free of recent acute infections or vaccinations. Study conclusions and caveats: Lower generation probabilities were found for non-shared clonotypes than for those shared by all four donors. On the whole, naive subsets had larger estimated richness than memory subsets had. Clonotype sharing among donors was expected to depend on sequencing depth.

Deletions cut 1 base from V and 8 bases from J, with 3 bases between. Germline CDR1 is SGHVS and CDR2 is FNYEAQ. The CDR3 extends over 11 amino acids. Some clones are missing from TCRdb's copy, which holds only in-frame ones; the method was immunoSEQ multiplex PCR. The table has about 2.2 million clones, just over 90% seen once. The chain uses TRBV7-6 and TRBJ2-1; D remains ambiguous. The specimen sequenced was naive CD8+ T cells from PBMCs. The sequence derives from a man aged 18 to 30 in good health. Some clones in this sample may be carry-over from other donors' samples. Here the CDR3 DNA reads TGTGCCAGCAGCTTAGGGGATGAGCAGTTCTTC. Its translation: CASSLGDEQFF.